A single sample gave rise to the 30 T cell receptor beta chains below, sequenced in a study of PD-1 blockade in classical Hodgkin lymphoma. Here immunoSEQ multiplex PCR was the method, and the copy in TCRdb shows in-frame clones only, minus some. The sample lists around 91,000 clones, under 90% seen once, with approximately 22% in the top ten. The patients all showed relapse after autologous stem cell transplantation, while their brentuximab vedotin exposure varied. Sequencing used peripheral blood mononuclear cells (PBMCs), obtained at baseline. The receptor set was obtained from a human donor with classical Hodgkin lymphoma.

The CDR3 spells CASSFLDGRELFF. CDR3 nucleotide sequence: TGTGCCAGCAGTTTCCTCGATGGAAGGGAGCTGTTTTTT. The chain recombines TRBV28 with TRBJ2-2; D not resolved. V was cut by 3 bases and J by 9 bases, with 11 bases left in between. The CDR3 contains 13 residues. Looked up from germline, CDR1 is MDHEN and CDR2 is SYDVKM.

The chain links TRBV5-1 to TRBJ2-7; D remains ambiguous. Germline V gene lookup returns CDR1 SGHRS and CDR2 YFSETQ. The CDR3 has 13 residues. V was cut by 0 bases and J by 3 bases, with 7 bases left in between. The CDR3 sequence is CASSLVPGYEQYF. The CDR3, as DNA: TGCGCCAGCAGCTTGGTTCCGGGCTACGAGCAGTACTTC. Using reference TRBV5-1 and TRBJ2-7 for the parts outside the CDR3, the full variable domain is KAGVTQTPRYLIKTRGQQVTLSCSPISGHRSVSWYQQTPGQGLQFLFEYFSETQRNKGNFPGRFSGRQFSNSRSEMNVSTLELGDSALYLCASSLVPGYEQYFGPGTRLTVT.

This CDR3 reads CASSAGTGSSYEQYF. The CDR3 DNA follows: TGTGCCAGCAGCGCTGGGACAGGGTCCTCCTACGAGCAGTACTTC. The chain uses TRBV9 and TRBJ2-7, with 9 bases aligning to TRBD1. This CDR3 is built from 15 residues. Germline loops: CDR1 SGDLS, CDR2 YYNGEE. The J segment lost 0 bases and the V segment lost 3 bases, leaving 4 bases of the junction unmatched.

The chain uses TRBV27 and TRBJ2-3, with 12 bases fitting TRBD2. Germline V gene lookup returns CDR1 MNHEY and CDR2 SMNVEV (reference sequence). The CDR3 length is 16 residues. V shed 5 bases, J shed 2 bases, and the junction held 5 bases outside the gene matches. The CDR3, as DNA: TGTGCCAGCAGTATTCGGACTAGCGGGAACACAGATACGCAGTATTTT. It translates to CASSIRTSGNTDTQYF.

The rearrangement joins TRBV28 to TRBJ1-2; TRBD1 matches 7 bases. Germline-derived CDR1 and CDR2 are MDHEN and SYDVKM. V gave up 10 bases and J gave up 7 bases; unmatched junction bases: 9. There are 12 residues in the CDR3. CDR3 DNA: TGTGCCACAACGACAGGGATTCGTGGCTACACCTTC. It specifies CATTTGIRGYTF.

This clone has a handful of counts. The gene calls are TRBV7-2 and TRBJ2-7; the match to TRBD2 covers 9 bases. This CDR3 comprises 18 residues. CDR1 and CDR2 from the germline V gene are SGHTA and FQGNSA. J lost 0 bases, V lost 5 bases, and 14 bases had no gene match. CDR3 sequence: CASSTPSRGGRASYEQYF. The CDR3 DNA is TGTGCCAGCAGCACCCCGTCGCGAGGCGGGAGGGCCTCCTACGAGCAGTACTTC.

The chain joins TRBV20-1 to TRBJ2-1, with a weak D call TRBD2 (5 bases). The CDR3 contains 11 residues. Germline V gene sequence: CDR1 DFQATT, CDR2 SNEGSKA (reference sequence). V was pared by 6 bases and J by 6 bases, with 9 bases between. The CDR3 nucleotides are TGCAGTGCCCCGCGGGTCAATGAGCAGTTCTTC. It yields the protein CSAPRVNEQFF.

The CDR3 region has the DNA TGTGCCAGCAGCCTGTTCCGGGACCGCGTCCCAGATACGCAGTATTTT. Translation gives CASSLFRDRVPDTQYF. The rearrangement joins TRBV4-2 to TRBJ2-3; D is possibly TRBD1 or TRBD2 (5 bases each). Germline V gene sequence: CDR1 LGHNA, CDR2 YNFKEQ. This CDR3 has 16 amino acids. The V gene lost 4 bases and the J gene lost 4 bases, with 18 bases spanning the gap.

The V and J genes are TRBV15 and TRBJ2-7, with D unclear. CDR1 is LNHNV and CDR2 is YYDKDF in the germline V gene (reference sequence). V was trimmed by 1 base and J by 9 bases, leaving 16 bases between them. CDR3 length: 14 amino acids. DNA of the CDR3: TGTGCCACCAGCAGAGGTCCCCTCACCGCCGGGCAGTACTTC. Amino acid sequence: CATSRGPLTAGQYF.

CDR3 sequence: CASSPRPLTRQPQHF. CDR3 bases: TGTGCCAGCAGCCCCCGACCCCTTACAAGACAGCCCCAGCATTTT. This sequence joins TRBV6-1 and TRBJ1-5, with D unresolved. V was trimmed by 6 bases and J by 7 bases, leaving 19 bases between them. Germline assignment: CDR1 MNHNS and CDR2 SASEGT. The CDR3 runs 15 residues.

The J gene is TRBJ2-3, the V gene TRBV5-1; a weak D match, TRBD2 (5 bases). The CDR3 length is 16 residues. Germline V gene lookup returns CDR1 SGHRS and CDR2 YFSETQ. V shed 0 bases and J shed 2 bases, with 13 bases lying between them. The CDR3 here is CASSLVRTGSTDTQYF. The CDR3 DNA is TGCGCCAGCAGCTTGGTTAGGACGGGGTCCACAGATACGCAGTATTTT.

The chain couples TRBV19 to TRBJ1-2; D perhaps matches TRBD1 (5 bases). Germline loops: CDR1 LNHDA, CDR2 SQIVND (reference sequence). The CDR3 contains 15 residues. The V end lost 3 bases, the J end lost 6 bases, and 17 bases lay between the germline ends. Here the CDR3 DNA reads TGTGCCAGTAGTATCCCCTGGACGGCGGGGGATGGCTACACCTTC. It translates to CASSIPWTAGDGYTF.

V usage is TRBV10-2 and J usage is TRBJ2-7, with a tentative D call TRBD1 (5 bases). Trimming removed 8 bases from V and 6 bases from J, with 14 bases in between. Germline assignment: CDR1 WSHSY and CDR2 SAAADI. The CDR3 is 12 residues long. The CDR3, as DNA: TGCGCCAGCGGGGCGACCGCAGGCGAGCAGTACTTC. Encoded protein: CASGATAGEQYF.

This chain links TRBV10-3 with TRBJ1-5; tentatively, D is TRBD1 (5 bases). This CDR3 region has 14 residues. Germline V gene data show CDR1 as ENHRY and CDR2 as SYGVKD. Trimming removed 8 bases from V and 1 base from J, with 12 bases in between. CDR3: CAIRGERSNQPQHF. The CDR3 DNA reads as TGTGCCATCCGGGGGGAGAGGAGCAATCAGCCCCAGCATTTT.

The chain recombines TRBV27 with TRBJ2-7, with 8 nucleotides matching TRBD1. V was pared by 6 bases and J by 0 bases, with 4 bases of the junction left unmatched. The CDR3 length is 14 residues. In germline, CDR1 is MNHEY, CDR2 SMNVEV (reference sequence). Written as DNA, the CDR3 is TGTGCCAGCAGCGGGGACAGGAGCTCCTACGAGCAGTACTTC. The encoded protein is CASSGDRSSYEQYF.

The chain carries TRBV6-5 and TRBJ2-4, with D unresolved. Trimming removed 0 bases at V and 2 bases at J, with 5 bases between. Germline assignment: CDR1 MNHEY and CDR2 SVGAGI. This CDR3 is built from 14 residues. As DNA, the CDR3 is TGTGCCAGCAGTTACTCTGGTTCCAAAAACATTCAGTACTTC. Translation: CASSYSGSKNIQYF.

This clone showed up just once. J is TRBJ1-1 and V is TRBV19; D not resolved. The CDR3 extends over 14 amino acids. Germline CDR1 reads LNHDA; CDR2 reads SQIVND (reference sequence). V was cut by 3 bases and J by 5 bases, with 13 bases left in between. The CDR3 loop is CASSMFPGPTEAFF. CDR3 bases: TGTGCCAGTAGTATGTTTCCTGGGCCGACTGAAGCTTTCTTT.

The chain links TRBV29-1 to TRBJ1-4, with a weak D call TRBD1 (5 bases). The V end was cut by 5 bases, the J end by 0 bases, with 19 bases between. Per germline, CDR1 SQVTM and CDR2 ANQGSEA. This CDR3 contains 17 residues. CDR3 loop: CSVSGSGRTATNEKLFF. The CDR3 DNA sequence: TGCAGCGTTAGTGGGTCGGGGCGCACCGCAACTAATGAAAAACTGTTTTTT. The full variable domain, rest sourced from reference TRBV29-1 and TRBJ1-4, is SAVISQKPSRDICQRGTSLTIQCQVDSQVTMMFWYRQQPGQSLTLIATANQGSEATYESGFVIDKFPISRPNLTFSTLTVSNMSPEDSSIYLCSVSGSGRTATNEKLFFGSGTQLSVL.

This sequence joins TRBV1 and TRBJ2-1; TRBD2 is the table's D call and was not checked against the DNA. TRBV1 is a recognized pseudogene. The CDR3 sequence is 15 residues long. The CDR3 sequence: CTSSHAGARYNEQFF. CDR3 sequence (DNA): TGCACCAGCAGCCATGCGGGAGCAAGGTACAATGAGCAGTTCTTC.

This rearrangement joins TRBV28 to TRBJ2-7; D unresolved. Looked up from germline, CDR1 is MDHEN and CDR2 is SYDVKM. Trimming took 6 bases from V and 7 from J, leaving 16 bases between them. The CDR3 totals 13 residues. DNA for the CDR3: TGTGCCAGCAGAGAGATGAATTACGAGGAGCAGTACTTC. It specifies CASREMNYEEQYF.

This chain uses TRBV7-6 with TRBJ2-3; D is undetermined. Trimming took off 3 bases at V and 8 bases at J, with 3 bases between the two ends. This CDR3 contains 10 residues. Germline CDR1 and CDR2: SGHVS and FNYEAQ. The CDR3 loop reads CASSFLTQYF. The CDR3 nucleotides are TGTGCCAGCAGCTTTCTTACGCAGTATTTT.

The chain recombines TRBV18 with TRBJ2-7; D remains ambiguous. Germline values: CDR1 KGHSH, CDR2 LQKENI. Trimming removed 2 bases from V and 0 bases from J, with 5 bases in between. The CDR3 spans 13 residues. The chain's CDR3 is CASSPDNSYEQYF. In DNA, the CDR3 is TGTGCCAGCTCACCAGACAACTCCTACGAGCAGTACTTC.

J is TRBJ1-1 and V is TRBV7-2, with D hard to call. The CDR3 has 14 residues. The V gene lost 7 bases and the J gene lost 0 bases, with 12 bases spanning the gap. Germline V gene data show CDR1 as SGHTA and CDR2 as FQGNSA. CDR3 sequence reads: CASNFGPLNTEAFF. DNA for the CDR3: TGTGCCAGCAACTTCGGCCCGTTGAACACTGAAGCTTTCTTT.

V gene TRBV19 combines with J gene TRBJ2-3, with 12 bases that match TRBD2. The V gene's germline CDR1 is LNHDA and CDR2 SQIVND (reference sequence). The CDR3 loop spans 17 amino acids. Trimming removed 3 bases from V and 6 bases from J; junction bases left unmatched: 10. The CDR3 loop reads CASSIRLAGAVGDTQYF. The CDR3 nucleotides read TGTGCCAGTAGTATCCGACTAGCGGGAGCGGTCGGTGATACGCAGTATTTT.

The rearrangement uses TRBV4-2 and TRBJ2-5; TRBD2 aligns across 9 bases. V gave up 3 bases and J gave up 5 bases; unmatched junction bases: 13. Germline-derived CDR1 and CDR2 are LGHNA and YNFKEQ. The length of the CDR3 is 17 residues. DNA for the CDR3: TGTGCCAGCAGCCACCCGACTAGCGGAGACTGGGGGGAGACCCAGTACTTC. Translated, it gives CASSHPTSGDWGETQYF.

The chain recombines TRBV6-5 with TRBJ2-7; no clear D. This CDR3 contains 14 residues. Between the trimmed V and J ends, which lost 0 bases and 2 bases, there was a span of 8 bases. Germline V gene data show CDR1 as MNHEY and CDR2 as SVGAGI. The CDR3 loop is CASSYSTETYEQYF. CDR3 bases: TGTGCCAGCAGTTACTCGACGGAGACCTACGAGCAGTACTTC.

This clone was observed a single time. The chain couples TRBV5-4 to TRBJ1-1; D ambiguous. Germline assignment: CDR1 SGHNT and CDR2 YYREEE (reference sequence). V was pared by 2 bases and J by 0 bases, with 11 bases between. The CDR3 contains 15 residues. CDR3 sequence: CASSFGVLMNTEAFF. The CDR3 DNA follows: TGTGCCAGCAGCTTTGGGGTCCTGATGAACACTGAAGCTTTCTTT.

This rearrangement joins TRBV11-3 to TRBJ2-1; 7 nucleotides align to TRBD2. J gave up 4 bases and V 5 bases, and 8 bases lay outside the gene matches. The length of the CDR3 is 15 residues. Germline CDR1 is SGHNT and CDR2 is YENEEA. As DNA, the CDR3 is TGTGCCAGCAGCGGGGGGGAGGGCCGGTACAATGAGCAGTTCTTC. This encodes CASSGGEGRYNEQFF.

The V and J genes are TRBV19 and TRBJ1-1, with D unresolved. The V end lost 8 bases, the J end lost 1 base, and 14 bases lay between the germline ends. Germline CDR1 is LNHDA and CDR2 is SQIVND (reference sequence). This CDR3 region has 14 residues. The CDR3 loop is CASFTWGTNTEAFF. In nucleotides, the CDR3 is TGTGCCAGTTTCACATGGGGTACGAACACTGAAGCTTTCTTT.

The chain carries TRBV7-2 and TRBJ2-2; 7 positions match TRBD1. Germline CDR1 SGHTA, CDR2 FQGNSA. After removal of 6 bases from V and 5 bases from J, the junction contained 9 bases not matched to a gene. The CDR3 is 15 residues long. The DNA for the CDR3 is TGTGCCAGCAGACTAGACAGGGTATCGACCGGGGAGCTGTTTTTT. The encoded protein is CASRLDRVSTGELFF. Full variable domain (remainder filled in from reference TRBV7-2 and TRBJ2-2): GAGVSQSPSNKVTEKGKDVELRCDPISGHTALYWYRQSLGQGLEFLIYFQGNSAPDKSGLPSDRFSAERTGGSVSTLTIQRTQQEDSAVYLCASRLDRVSTGELFFGEGSRLTVL.